This TCR beta chain was documented in a study of PD-1 blockade in classical Hodgkin lymphoma. Study details: Patients got intravenous nivolumab 3 mg/kg every 2 weeks. The study's findings and limits: Later analyses included only patients treated at least 1 year post-ASCT.

Only in-frame clones appear in the TCRdb table, and some are missing; sequencing was by immunoSEQ multiplex PCR. Of roughly 7,500 clones listed, about 62% are singletons. The germline CDR1 and CDR2 sequences are SGHRS and YFSETQ. The V end lost 1 base, the J end lost 4 bases, and 8 bases lay between the germline ends. The CDR3 extends over 13 amino acids. As for this clone: Antigen: not known.

Time point defined: cycle 4 day 1 (C4D1), after less than 7 weeks of nivolumab. Relapse was seen in all patients after autologous stem cell transplantation, and brentuximab vedotin exposure was variable. Magnetic negative selection was used to purify CD8+ T cells from thawed PBMCs. The chain carries TRBV5-1 and TRBJ1-1; unclear D gene. The TCR was taken from a human donor with classical Hodgkin lymphoma. Sequencing used CD8+ T cells from blood, obtained before the fourth cycle of nivolumab. The CDR3 spells CASSLTKSTEAFF. CDR3 in DNA: TGCGCCAGCAGCTTGACCAAATCCACTGAAGCTTTCTTT.